This T cell receptor beta chain was recovered during a study of OX40 agonist ivuxolimab in advanced cancers. Some clones are missing from TCRdb's copy, which holds only in-frame ones; the method was immunoSEQ multiplex PCR. The sample holds roughly 62,000 clones, roughly 84% seen once. Germline CDR1 is SGHRS and CDR2 is YFSETQ. V was pared by 4 bases and J by 7 bases, with 11 bases of the junction left unmatched. The CDR3 consists of 15 residues. Autoimmune disease history or systemic immunosuppression was exclusionary. The sample here was CD4+ or CD8+ T cells sorted from blood, taken in a trial of the OX40 agonist ivuxolimab. The receptor was derived from an adult with an advanced solid tumor such as melanoma, head and neck, liver or kidney cancer. This chain uses TRBV5-1 with TRBJ1-2; 9 nucleotides match TRBD1. CDR3 protein: CASSTEGQGGRGYTF. The CDR3 region has the DNA TGCGCCAGCAGCACGGAGGGACAGGGAGGTCGTGGCTACACCTTC.